This record concerns one T cell receptor beta chain sequence. Seattle-derived patients entered the study during active infection and were followed longitudinally. The entry originates in a study of blood T cell repertoires in COVID-19. Study overall: The samples span acute and convalescent COVID-19 from the United States, Italy and Spain. Nucleic acid was either cDNA or gDNA, and it came from T cells, B-cell-depleted T cells, or PBMCs.

Original processing methods: Nucleated cell number was recorded as an estimate derived from reference gene primer amplification. Method: immunoSEQ multiplex PCR; TCRdb's copy keeps in-frame clones and lacks some. The D gene and trimming were derived from the DNA, and the V and J assignments and clone size from that table. The sample shows about 160,000 clones, just under 90% of them seen only once. CDR1 and CDR2 from the germline V gene are SGHTA and FQGNSA. This CDR3 is built from 15 residues. Trimming removed 4 bases from V and 1 base from J, with 10 bases in between. The sequenced sample was peripheral blood. The chain uses TRBV7-2 and TRBJ1-4; D possibly corresponds to TRBD1 (5 bases). The receptor comes from a woman in her 70s with COVID-19, enrolled during active disease. CDR3 DNA: TGTGCCAGCAGCTCTACCGGGGGAACTAATGAAAAACTGTTTTTT. Protein sequence: CASSSTGGTNEKLFF. Drawing the rest from reference TRBV7-2 and TRBJ1-4, the complete variable domain is GAGVSQSPSNKVTEKGKDVELRCDPISGHTALYWYRQSLGQGLEFLIYFQGNSAPDKSGLPSDRFSAERTGGSVSTLTIQRTQQEDSAVYLCASSSTGGTNEKLFFGSGTQLSVL.